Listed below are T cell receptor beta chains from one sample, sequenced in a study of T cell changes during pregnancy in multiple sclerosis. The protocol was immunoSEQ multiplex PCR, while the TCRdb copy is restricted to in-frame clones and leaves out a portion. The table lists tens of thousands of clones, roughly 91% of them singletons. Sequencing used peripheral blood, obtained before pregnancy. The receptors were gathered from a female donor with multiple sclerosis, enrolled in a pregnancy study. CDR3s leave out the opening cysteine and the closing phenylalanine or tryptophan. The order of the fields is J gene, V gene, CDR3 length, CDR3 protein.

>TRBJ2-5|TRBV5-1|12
ASSPAGVRETQY
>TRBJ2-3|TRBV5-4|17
ASSPRALLAGGRADTQY
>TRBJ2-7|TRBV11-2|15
ASSSLGLADRAYEQY
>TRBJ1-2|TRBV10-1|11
ASSRDRNYGYT
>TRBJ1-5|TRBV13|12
ASSFGGKDQPQH
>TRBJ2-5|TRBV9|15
ASSVDSIGGVLETQY
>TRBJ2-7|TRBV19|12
ASSWTGGPGEQY
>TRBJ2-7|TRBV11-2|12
ASSLARISYEQY
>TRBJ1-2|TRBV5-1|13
ASSLADRARGGYT
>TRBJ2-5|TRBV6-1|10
ASTRGQETQY
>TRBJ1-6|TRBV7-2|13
ASSLYGQGVSPLH
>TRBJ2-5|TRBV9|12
ASSAGDRGETQY
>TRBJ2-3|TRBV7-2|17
ASSPHPTRASGNTDTQY
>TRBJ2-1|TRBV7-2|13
ASSSERFSYNEQF
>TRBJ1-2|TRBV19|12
ASTPGTGTYGYT
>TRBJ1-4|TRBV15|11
ATSRTGAEKLF
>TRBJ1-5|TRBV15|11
ATSWAHNQPQH
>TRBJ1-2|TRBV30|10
AWKTGMGGYT
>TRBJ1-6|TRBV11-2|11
ASSLTLNSPLH
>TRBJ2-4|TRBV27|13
ASSFAGGRLNIQY
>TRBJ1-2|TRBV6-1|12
ASTLTGPNYGYT
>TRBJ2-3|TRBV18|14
ASSPLGLPRTDTQY
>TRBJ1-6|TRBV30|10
AWIRGRDSVY
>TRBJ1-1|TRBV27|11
ASRSRGRTEAF
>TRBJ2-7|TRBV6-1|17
ASSEARLAGAPASYEQY
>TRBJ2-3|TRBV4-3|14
ASSPGLAGLTDTQY
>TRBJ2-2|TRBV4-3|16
ASSQDTLAGINTGELF